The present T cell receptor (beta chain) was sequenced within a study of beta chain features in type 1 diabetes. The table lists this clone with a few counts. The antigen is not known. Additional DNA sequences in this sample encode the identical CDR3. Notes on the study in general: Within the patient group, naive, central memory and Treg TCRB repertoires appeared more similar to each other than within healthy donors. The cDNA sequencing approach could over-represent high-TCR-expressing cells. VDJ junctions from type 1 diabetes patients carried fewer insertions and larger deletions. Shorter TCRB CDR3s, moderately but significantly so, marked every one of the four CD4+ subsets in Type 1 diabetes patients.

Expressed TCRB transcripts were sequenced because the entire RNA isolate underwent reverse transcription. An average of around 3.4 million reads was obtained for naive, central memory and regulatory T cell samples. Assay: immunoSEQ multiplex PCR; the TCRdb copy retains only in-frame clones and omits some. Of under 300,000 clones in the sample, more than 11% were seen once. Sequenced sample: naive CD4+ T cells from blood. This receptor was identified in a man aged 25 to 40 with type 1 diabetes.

DNA for the CDR3: TGTGCCAGCAGCTCTGGACTAGCGGGATACGAGCAGTACTTC. Protein sequence: CASSSGLAGYEQYF. This chain joins TRBV9 and TRBJ2-7; 12 nucleotides match TRBD2. This CDR3 region has 14 residues. V lost 4 bases, J lost 4 bases, and 3 bases stayed unmatched. Germline V CDR1 and CDR2: SGDLS, YYNGEE.